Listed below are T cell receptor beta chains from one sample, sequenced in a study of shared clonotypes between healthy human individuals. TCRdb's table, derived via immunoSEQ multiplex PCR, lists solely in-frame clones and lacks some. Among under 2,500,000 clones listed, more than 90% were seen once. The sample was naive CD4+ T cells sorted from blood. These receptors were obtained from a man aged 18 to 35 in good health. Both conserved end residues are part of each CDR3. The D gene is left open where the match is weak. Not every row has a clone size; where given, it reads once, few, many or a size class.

CDR3nt: TGTGCCAGCAGGCGCGGACAGGGGGCGAAAGAGACCCAGTACTTC
CDR3aa: CASRRGQGAKETQYF
d_gene: TRBD1
v_gene: TRBV6-1
j_gene: TRBJ2-5
abundance: NA

CDR3nt: TGTGCTAGTGGTTTGGGGAGATTAGAGACCCAGTACTTC
CDR3aa: CASGLGRLETQYF
d_gene: NA
v_gene: TRBV12-5
j_gene: TRBJ2-5
abundance: NA

CDR3nt: TGTGCCAGCAGTGGGCAGAACACTGAAGCTTTCTTT
CDR3aa: CASSGQNTEAFF
d_gene: NA
v_gene: TRBV25-1
j_gene: TRBJ1-1
abundance: NA

CDR3nt: TGTGCCAGCAGCGCCCTGCCGGGACAGGGGTTTCTCGAGCAGTACTTC
CDR3aa: CASSALPGQGFLEQYF
d_gene: TRBD1
v_gene: TRBV7-9
j_gene: TRBJ2-7
abundance: NA

CDR3nt: TGTGCCACCAGCAGTTGGGGGCAGTCCCTCACAGATACGCAGTATTTT
CDR3aa: CATSSWGQSLTDTQYF
d_gene: NA
v_gene: TRBV15
j_gene: TRBJ2-3
abundance: NA

CDR3nt: TGTGCCTGGGATGGGACAGGGCAAGTGAACACTGAAGCTTTCTTT
CDR3aa: CAWDGTGQVNTEAFF
d_gene: TRBD1
v_gene: TRBV30
j_gene: TRBJ1-1
abundance: NA

CDR3nt: TGCAGCGTTAGGACAGGGGGGAACACTGAAGCTTTCTTT
CDR3aa: CSVRTGGNTEAFF
d_gene: TRBD1
v_gene: TRBV29-1
j_gene: TRBJ1-1
abundance: NA

CDR3nt: TGCGCCAGCAGTGAGGCCACAGGGAAAGAGACCCAGTACTTC
CDR3aa: CASSEATGKETQYF
d_gene: NA
v_gene: TRBV10-1
j_gene: TRBJ2-5
abundance: NA

CDR3nt: TGTGCCAGCAGCTTAAAGGTGAACAGGGGAAACTATGGCTACACCTTC
CDR3aa: CASSLKVNRGNYGYTF
d_gene: TRBD1
v_gene: TRBV7-8
j_gene: TRBJ1-2
abundance: NA

CDR3nt: TGTGCCAGCGGCGGGGGTAGGTACGAGCAGTACTTC
CDR3aa: CASGGGRYEQYF
d_gene: TRBD2
v_gene: TRBV25-1
j_gene: TRBJ2-7
abundance: NA

CDR3nt: TGTGCCAGCTCACCAAGGGACAGGGCGAACACTGAAGCTTTCTTT
CDR3aa: CASSPRDRANTEAFF
d_gene: TRBD1
v_gene: TRBV18
j_gene: TRBJ1-1
abundance: once

CDR3nt: TGTGCCAGTATCCCCGGCGGAGGGCATAAAGGCTACACCTTC
CDR3aa: CASIPGGGHKGYTF
d_gene: NA
v_gene: TRBV19
j_gene: TRBJ1-2
abundance: NA

CDR3nt: TGTGCCAGCACGTTTGCAGGGGACTCTGGAAACACCATATATTTT
CDR3aa: CASTFAGDSGNTIYF
d_gene: NA
v_gene: TRBV6-1
j_gene: TRBJ1-3
abundance: NA

CDR3nt: TGTGCCAGCTCACCCCTAAAGGGAGGAAAGAACACTGAAGCTTTCTTT
CDR3aa: CASSPLKGGKNTEAFF
d_gene: NA
v_gene: TRBV18
j_gene: TRBJ1-1
abundance: NA